This TCR beta chain was recovered during a study of blood T cell repertoires in COVID-19. Study summary: The United States, Italy and Spain were the sources of the acute and convalescent COVID-19 samples. In each case, the material was cDNA or gDNA derived from T cells, B-cell-depleted T cells, or PBMCs.

In the study's own analysis: Amplification with reference gene primers provided the estimates of nucleated cell counts. The method was immunoSEQ multiplex PCR; TCRdb's version includes in-frame clones alone and lacks a portion of them. D and trimming were read from the DNA, whereas the V and J calls and clone size are those reported in that table. Of some 120,000 clones listed, approximately 83% are singletons. This CDR3 spans 16 amino acids. Germline V lookup: CDR1 SGHTS, CDR2 YDEGEE. J was trimmed by 4 bases and V by 4 bases; bases with no gene match: 5. This chain uses TRBV5-8 with TRBJ2-3, with 14 bases identical to TRBD2. The specimen sequenced was peripheral blood. The clonotype originates from a man aged 55-75 years with acute or convalescent COVID-19. The CDR3 DNA sequence: TGTGCCAGCAGCCCTGGGACTAGCGGGAGATCAGATACGCAGTATTTT. This gives the protein CASSPGTSGRSDTQYF.